This T cell receptor beta chain was recovered during a study of blood T cell repertoires in COVID-19. Unmatched junction bases numbered 9, after V lost 4 bases and J lost 2 bases. Germline V CDR1 and CDR2: LGHDT, YNNKEL (reference sequence). The CDR3 has 16 amino acids. Profiling relied on immunoSEQ multiplex PCR, and the TCRdb table lists in-frame clones only, not all of them. The top ten hold less than 4% of the sample, which has about 270,000 clones, more than 65% seen once. The chain is built from TRBV3-1 (or the pseudogene TRBV3-2) and TRBJ2-3; 7 bases agree with TRBD2. This clonotype was sampled from a woman aged 18 to 35 with acute or convalescent COVID-19. The sequenced sample was peripheral blood. The CDR3: CASSPKTSRSTDTQYF. CDR3 in DNA: TGTGCCAGCAGCCCAAAGACTAGCCGTTCCACAGATACGCAGTATTTT.